This T cell receptor beta chain was sequenced for a study of T cells in Graves' hyperthyroidism and ophthalmopathy. Regarding the study as a whole: The model identified upcoming ophthalmopathy a median approximately six months ahead of onset.

The V gene's germline CDR1 is SGHRS and CDR2 YFSETQ. The CDR3 is 11 residues long. V was shortened by 6 bases and J by 6 bases, with 8 bases between the two germline ends. Amplification of TCR beta CDR3 regions was performed using RNA transcripts as template. Researchers ran a first-round RT-PCR on the TCR CDR3 using the HTBI primer set. Via MiXCR, TCRdb re-called the multiplex PCR reads, giving one row per CDR3 protein. The data show some 400,000 distinct CDR3 sequences, more than 11% seen once. Worth noting for this clonotype: Its antigen is currently unknown.

Clinical symptoms, serum thyroxine and TRAb, thyroid ultrasound and orbital computed tomography were used for the diagnoses. Sequenced: blood. The receptor was derived from an older woman with Graves' hyperthyroidism. This chain uses TRBV5-1 with TRBJ2-3; D is unclear. The CDR3 sequence: CASKLGDTQYF. CDR3 in DNA: TGCGCCAGCAAACTCGGGGATACGCAGTATTTT.